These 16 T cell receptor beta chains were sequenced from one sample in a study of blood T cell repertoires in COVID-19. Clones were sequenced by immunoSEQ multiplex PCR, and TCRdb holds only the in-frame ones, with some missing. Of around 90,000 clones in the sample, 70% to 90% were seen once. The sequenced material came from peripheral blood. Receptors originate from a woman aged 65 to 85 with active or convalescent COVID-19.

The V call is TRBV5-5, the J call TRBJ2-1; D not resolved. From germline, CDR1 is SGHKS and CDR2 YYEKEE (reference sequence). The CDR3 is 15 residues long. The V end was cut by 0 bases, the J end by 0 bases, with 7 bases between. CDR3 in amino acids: CASSLDFSSYNEQFF. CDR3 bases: TGTGCCAGCAGCTTGGACTTTAGCTCCTACAATGAGCAGTTCTTC.

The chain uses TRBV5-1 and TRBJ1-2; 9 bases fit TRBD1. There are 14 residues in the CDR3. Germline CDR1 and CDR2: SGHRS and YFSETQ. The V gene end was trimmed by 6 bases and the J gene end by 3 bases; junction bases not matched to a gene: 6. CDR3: CASTAGQGDYGYTF. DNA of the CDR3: TGCGCCAGCACGGCGGGACAGGGAGACTATGGCTACACCTTC.

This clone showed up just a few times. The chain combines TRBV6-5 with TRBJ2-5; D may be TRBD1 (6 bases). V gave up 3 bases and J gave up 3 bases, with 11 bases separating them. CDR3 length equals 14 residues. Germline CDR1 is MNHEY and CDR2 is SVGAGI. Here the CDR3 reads CASSYGTTKETQYF. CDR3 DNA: TGTGCCAGCAGTTATGGGACAACAAAAGAGACCCAGTACTTC.

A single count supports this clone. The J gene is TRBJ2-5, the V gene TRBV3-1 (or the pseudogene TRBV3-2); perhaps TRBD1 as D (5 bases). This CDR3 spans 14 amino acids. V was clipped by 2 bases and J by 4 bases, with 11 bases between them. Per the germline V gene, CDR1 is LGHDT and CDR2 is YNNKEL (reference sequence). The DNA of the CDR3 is TGTGCCAGCAGCCAAACAGGCGTACCAGAGACCCAGTACTTC. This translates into CASSQTGVPETQYF.

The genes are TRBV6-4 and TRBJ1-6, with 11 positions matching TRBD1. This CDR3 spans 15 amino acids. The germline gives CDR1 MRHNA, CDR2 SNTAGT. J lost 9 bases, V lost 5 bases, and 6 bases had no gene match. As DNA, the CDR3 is TGTGCCAGCAGTCGGACAGGGGGCCCAGGTTCACCCCTCCACTTT. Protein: CASSRTGGPGSPLHF.

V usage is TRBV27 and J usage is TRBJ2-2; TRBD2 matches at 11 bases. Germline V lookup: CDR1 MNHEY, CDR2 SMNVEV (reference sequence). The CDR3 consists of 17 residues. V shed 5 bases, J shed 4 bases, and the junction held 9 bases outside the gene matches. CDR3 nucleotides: TGTGCCAGCAGTGATCCTAGCGGGGGGCCGCCCACCGGGGAGCTGTTTTTT. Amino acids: CASSDPSGGPPTGELFF.

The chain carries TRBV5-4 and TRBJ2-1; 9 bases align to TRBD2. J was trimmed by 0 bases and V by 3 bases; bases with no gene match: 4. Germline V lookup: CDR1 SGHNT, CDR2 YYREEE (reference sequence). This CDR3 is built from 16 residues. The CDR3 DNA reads TGTGCCAGCAGCTCCCTAGCGGGGAGCTCCTACAATGAGCAGTTCTTC. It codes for CASSSLAGSSYNEQFF.

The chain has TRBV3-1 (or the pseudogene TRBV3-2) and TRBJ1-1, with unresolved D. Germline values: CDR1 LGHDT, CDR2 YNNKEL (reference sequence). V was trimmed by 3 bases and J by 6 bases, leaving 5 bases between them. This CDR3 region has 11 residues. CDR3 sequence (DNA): TGTGCCAGCAGCCAGAGGGCTGAAGCTTTCTTT. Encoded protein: CASSQRAEAFF.

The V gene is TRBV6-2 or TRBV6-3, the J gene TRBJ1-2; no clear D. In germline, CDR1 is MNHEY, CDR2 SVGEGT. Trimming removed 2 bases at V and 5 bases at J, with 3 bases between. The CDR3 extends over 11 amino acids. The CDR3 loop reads CASSYPYGYTF. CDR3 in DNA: TGTGCCAGCAGTTACCCTTATGGCTACACCTTC.

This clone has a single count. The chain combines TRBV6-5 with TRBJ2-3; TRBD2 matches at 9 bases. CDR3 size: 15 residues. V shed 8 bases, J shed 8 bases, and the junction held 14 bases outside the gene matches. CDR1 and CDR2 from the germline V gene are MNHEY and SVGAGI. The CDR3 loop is CASVRLAGPQGTQYF. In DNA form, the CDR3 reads TGTGCCAGCGTGCGGCTAGCGGGGCCCCAAGGTACGCAGTATTTT.

The CDR3 DNA reads as TGTGCCAGCAGTTTACGACAGGGGGGGAGTTTGGTCACTGAAGCTTTCTTT. Protein: CASSLRQGGSLVTEAFF. The chain is built from TRBV6-2 or TRBV6-3 and TRBJ1-1; 9 bases line up with TRBD1. Germline CDR1 is MNHEY and CDR2 is SVGEGT. Unmatched junction bases numbered 13, after V lost 4 bases and J lost 4 bases. The CDR3 spans 17 residues.

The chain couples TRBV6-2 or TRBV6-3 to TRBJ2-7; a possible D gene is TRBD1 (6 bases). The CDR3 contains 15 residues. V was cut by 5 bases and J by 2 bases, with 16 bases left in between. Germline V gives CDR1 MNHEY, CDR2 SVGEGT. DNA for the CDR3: TGTGCCAGCAGTCGGCCCGGGACACAAGCCTACGAGCAGTACTTC. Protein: CASSRPGTQAYEQYF.

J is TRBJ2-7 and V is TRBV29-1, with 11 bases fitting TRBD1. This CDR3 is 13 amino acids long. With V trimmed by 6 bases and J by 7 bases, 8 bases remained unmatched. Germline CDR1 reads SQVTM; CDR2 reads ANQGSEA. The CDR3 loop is CSVAGQGAREQYF. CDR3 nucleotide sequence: TGCAGCGTAGCCGGACAGGGGGCGCGGGAGCAGTACTTC.

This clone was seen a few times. The CDR3 DNA is TGCGCCAGCAGCTTGGGGACTGCGATCAGTGGTGAAAAACTGTTTTTT. Protein: CASSLGTAISGEKLFF. V gene TRBV5-1 combines with J gene TRBJ1-4; D is ambiguous. Trimming removed 0 bases at V and 7 bases at J, with 16 bases between. Germline-derived CDR1 and CDR2 are SGHRS and YFSETQ. The CDR3 has 16 residues.

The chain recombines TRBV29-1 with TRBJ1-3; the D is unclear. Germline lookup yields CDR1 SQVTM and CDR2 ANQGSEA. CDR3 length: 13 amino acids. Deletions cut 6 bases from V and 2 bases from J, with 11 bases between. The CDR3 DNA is TGCAGCGTGACCGACAACCCTGGAAACACCATATATTTT. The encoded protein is CSVTDNPGNTIYF.

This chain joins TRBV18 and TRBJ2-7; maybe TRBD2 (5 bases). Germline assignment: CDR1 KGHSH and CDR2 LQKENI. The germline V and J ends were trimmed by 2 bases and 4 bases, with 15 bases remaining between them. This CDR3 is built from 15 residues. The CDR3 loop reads CASSPVGPGGYEQYF. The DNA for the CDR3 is TGTGCCAGCTCACCAGTAGGACCTGGCGGGTACGAGCAGTACTTC.